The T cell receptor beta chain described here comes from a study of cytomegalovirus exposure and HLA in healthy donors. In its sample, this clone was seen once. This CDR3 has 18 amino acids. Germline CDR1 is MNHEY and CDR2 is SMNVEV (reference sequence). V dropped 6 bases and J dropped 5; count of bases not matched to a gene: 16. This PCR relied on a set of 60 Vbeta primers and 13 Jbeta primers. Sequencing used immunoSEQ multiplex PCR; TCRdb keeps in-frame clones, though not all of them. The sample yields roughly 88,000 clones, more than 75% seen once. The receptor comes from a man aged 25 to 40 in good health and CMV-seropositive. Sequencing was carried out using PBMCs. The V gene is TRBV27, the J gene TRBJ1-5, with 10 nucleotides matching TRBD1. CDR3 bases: TGTGCCAGCAGAACCGGGACAGGGGTCGGGGCGACACATCAGCCCCAGCATTTT. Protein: CASRTGTGVGATHQPQHF.